This TCR beta chain was sequenced in a study of blood T cell repertoires in COVID-19. V gave up 10 bases and J gave up 0 bases, with 5 bases separating them. Germline lookup yields CDR1 ENHRY and CDR2 SYGVKD. This CDR3 spans 11 amino acids. Data came from immunoSEQ multiplex PCR; TCRdb stores just in-frame clones and leaves some out. The sample holds tens of thousands of clones, roughly 88% seen once. J is TRBJ2-3 and V is TRBV10-3, with D possibly being TRBD2 (5 bases). The sequencing sample was made of peripheral blood. The receptor was derived from a man aged 55 to 70 with active COVID-19. The chain's CDR3 is CASGSTDTQYF. DNA of the CDR3: TGTGCCAGCGGGAGCACAGATACGCAGTATTTT.